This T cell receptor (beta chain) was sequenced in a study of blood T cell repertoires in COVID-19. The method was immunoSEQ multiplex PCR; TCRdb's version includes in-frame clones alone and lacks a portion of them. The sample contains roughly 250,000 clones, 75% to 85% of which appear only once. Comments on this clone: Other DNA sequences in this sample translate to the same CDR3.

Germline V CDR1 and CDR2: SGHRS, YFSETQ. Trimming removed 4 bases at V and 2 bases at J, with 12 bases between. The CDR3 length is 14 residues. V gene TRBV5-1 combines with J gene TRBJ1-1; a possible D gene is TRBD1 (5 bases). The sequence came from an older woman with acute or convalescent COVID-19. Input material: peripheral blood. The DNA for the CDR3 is TGCGCCAGCAGCCCATCGACAGTTAACACTGAAGCTTTCTTT. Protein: CASSPSTVNTEAFF.